The 23 T cell receptor beta chains listed next were all sequenced from one sample in a study of CD8 T cells in ankylosing spondylitis. Study-wide points: Characteristic, it appeared, of ankylosing spondylitis blood was a TCR beta motif of eight or nine highly homologous variants.

TCRdb re-analysed the 5' RACE reads in MiXCR, keeping a single row per CDR3 protein. The data hold around 490,000 distinct CDR3 sequences, with roughly 5.3% observed a single time. These receptors lack a known antigen. The sample was blood, either unsorted or a sorted T cell fraction (not recorded which). These receptors all stem from a male donor with ankylosing spondylitis.

The table lists this clonotype with many counts. The chain couples TRBV20-1 to TRBJ2-7; D is tentatively TRBD1 or TRBD2 (5 bases each). The germline V gene encodes CDR1 DFQATT and CDR2 SNEGSKA (reference sequence). V was trimmed by 6 bases and J by 12 bases, leaving 15 bases between them. The CDR3 is 10 amino acids. CDR3 protein: CSAARGARYF. The CDR3 region has the DNA TGCAGTGCGGCCAGAGGGGCCCGGTACTTC.

This clonotype was observed at least ten times. This chain connects TRBV28 to TRBJ2-2; TRBD1 matches 7 bases. The germline V gene has CDR1 MDHEN and CDR2 SYDVKM. Unmatched junction bases numbered 10, after V lost 3 bases and J lost 9 bases. The CDR3 is 15 amino acids. CDR3 bases: TGTGCCAGCAGTTTGACAGGGAATCCGGCCCGGGAGCTGTTTTTT. It specifies CASSLTGNPARELFF.

This clonotype has ten or more counts. The rearrangement joins TRBV10-3 to TRBJ2-2; 7 positions agree with TRBD2. The CDR3 contains 15 residues. Per the germline V gene, CDR1 is ENHRY and CDR2 is SYGVKD. The ends lost 4 bases at V and 3 bases at J; junction bases unmatched: 5. CDR3 residues: CAISAKRGDTGELFF. In DNA, the CDR3 is TGTGCCATCAGTGCAAAGCGGGGCGACACCGGGGAGCTGTTTTTT.

This clonotype was recorded many times. The J gene is TRBJ1-2, the V gene TRBV28; D remains unclear. This CDR3 contains 14 residues. Per germline, CDR1 MDHEN and CDR2 SYDVKM. V lost 0 bases, J lost 2 bases, and 7 bases lay in between. The CDR3 here is CASSLWASNYGYTF. CDR3 nucleotide sequence: TGTGCCAGCAGTTTATGGGCCTCGAACTATGGCTACACCTTC.

In this sample, this clonotype turned up many times. This rearrangement joins TRBV7-2 to TRBJ2-1, with 7 bases matching TRBD1. This CDR3 spans 15 amino acids. The V segment lost 1 base and the J segment 5 bases; nucleotides outside the gene matches: 5. Germline V gene data show CDR1 as SGHTA and CDR2 as FQGNSA. The CDR3 loop is CASSLDYRGDNEQFF. For the CDR3, the DNA is TGTGCCAGCAGCTTAGATTACAGGGGAGACAATGAGCAGTTCTTC. Full variable domain (missing parts from reference TRBV7-2 and TRBJ2-1): GAGVSQSPSNKVTEKGKDVELRCDPISGHTALYWYRQSLGQGLEFLIYFQGNSAPDKSGLPSDRFSAERTGGSVSTLTIQRTQQEDSAVYLCASSLDYRGDNEQFFGPGTRLTVL.

Ten or more counts support this clonotype. The rearrangement uses TRBV20-1 and TRBJ2-7; D unresolved. The germline V gene encodes CDR1 DFQATT and CDR2 SNEGSKA (reference sequence). V gave up 3 bases and J gave up 1 base, with 13 bases separating them. The CDR3 consists of 14 residues. CDR3 amino acids: CSASDTAKSYEQYF. The CDR3 DNA sequence: TGCAGTGCTAGCGATACAGCTAAATCCTACGAGCAGTACTTC.

This clonotype was recorded many times. V usage is TRBV28 and J usage is TRBJ2-1; D remains unclear. The CDR3 runs to 17 residues. Germline V gene data show CDR1 as MDHEN and CDR2 as SYDVKM. The V and J ends lost 3 bases and 3 bases respectively, with 18 bases between them. The CDR3 region is CASSFLGWQAYYNEQFF. The CDR3 nucleotides read TGTGCCAGCAGTTTTCTGGGTTGGCAGGCCTACTACAATGAGCAGTTCTTC.

This clonotype occurred many times. This sequence joins TRBV5-1 and TRBJ2-1; possible D gene TRBD1, 6 bases. This CDR3 contains 14 residues. Trimming stripped 3 bases from V and 8 bases from J, with 15 bases between. Germline V gene sequence: CDR1 SGHRS, CDR2 YFSETQ. CDR3 loop: CASSSGVIGDEQFF. The DNA for the CDR3 is TGCGCCAGCAGCTCAGGGGTTATTGGCGATGAGCAGTTCTTC.

This clonotype was detected ten times or more. The genes are TRBV10-3 and TRBJ2-3, with TRBD2 as a possible D gene (6 bases). Germline V lookup: CDR1 ENHRY, CDR2 SYGVKD. With 8 bases removed from V and 0 bases from J, the gap between germline ends came to 12 bases. CDR3 length: 14 residues. The CDR3 DNA reads TGTGCCATCGGCGGGACGGGTAGCACAGATACGCAGTATTTT. This encodes CAIGGTGSTDTQYF.

The sample holds many counts of this clonotype. V is TRBV5-1 and J is TRBJ1-1; D call uncertain. The CDR3 spans 14 residues. Trimming cost V 6 bases and J 3 bases, with 15 bases left between them. Germline loops: CDR1 SGHRS, CDR2 YFSETQ. DNA of the CDR3: TGCGCCAGCATCCGTGATAGCACGGACACTGAAGCTTTCTTT. Protein: CASIRDSTDTEAFF.

This clonotype was seen only a few times. This chain links TRBV6-1 with TRBJ2-7; D could derive from TRBD1 or TRBD2 (5 bases each). CDR3 length equals 15 residues. Germline V gene sequence: CDR1 MNHNS, CDR2 SASEGT. V lost 6 bases and J lost 3, with 18 bases in between. The CDR3 bases are TGTGCCAGCAGGACCCCGGGGACCGAGCTCTACGAGCAGTACTTC. As protein: CASRTPGTELYEQYF.

The chain is built from TRBV4-1 and TRBJ2-3; D uncertain. Trimming removed 0 bases at V and 0 bases at J, with 10 bases between. The CDR3 has 16 amino acids. Germline-derived CDR1 and CDR2 are MGHRA and YSYEKL. The CDR3 here is CASSQEGVQSTDTQYF. DNA for the CDR3: TGCGCCAGCAGCCAAGAGGGTGTACAGAGCACAGATACGCAGTATTTT.

As concerns this clonotype: Possible read error: a much larger clone is one base away. The V call is TRBV28, the J call TRBJ2-1, with D perhaps matching TRBD1 (6 bases). There are 14 residues in the CDR3. Germline V gene sequence: CDR1 MDHEN, CDR2 SYDVKM. The DNA for the CDR3 is TGTGCCAGCAGTTTACTCGGCAGGGACAATGAGCGGTTCTTC. It encodes CASSLLGRDNERFF.

A few counts support this clonotype. The chain recombines TRBV7-9 with TRBJ1-4; 11 bases are shared with TRBD1. CDR3 length equals 17 residues. Per the germline V gene, CDR1 is SEHNR and CDR2 is FQNEAQ (reference sequence). Trimming removed 5 bases from V and 0 bases from J; junction bases left unmatched: 5. CDR3 loop: CASSPGQGAATNEKLFF. Here the CDR3 DNA reads TGTGCCAGCAGCCCCGGACAGGGGGCGGCAACTAATGAAAAACTGTTTTTT.

This clonotype was seen at least ten times. The V call is TRBV15, the J call TRBJ2-7; perhaps TRBD2 as D (6 bases). CDR1 and CDR2 (germline): LNHNV, YYDKDF (reference sequence). Trimming cost V 1 base and J 3 bases, with 13 bases left between them. CDR3 length equals 15 residues. This chain's CDR3 is CATSRAGTSVYEQYF. The CDR3 nucleotides are TGTGCCACCAGCAGAGCCGGGACTTCTGTCTACGAGCAGTACTTC.

This clonotype was recorded at least ten times. The gene calls are TRBV10-3 and TRBJ2-3; TRBD2 agrees at 10 bases. CDR1 is ENHRY and CDR2 is SYGVKD in the germline V gene. After removal of 6 bases from V and 1 base from J, the junction contained 16 bases not matched to a gene. The length of the CDR3 is 19 residues. The CDR3 protein is CAIRPEGAGGIGGTDTQYF. CDR3 coding DNA: TGTGCCATCAGACCCGAAGGAGCGGGAGGGATTGGAGGCACAGATACGCAGTATTTT.

There are many counts of this clonotype. This chain connects TRBV29-1 to TRBJ1-2; 9 bases line up with TRBD1. CDR1 is SQVTM, CDR2 ANQGSEA, per germline. The CDR3 runs 15 residues. The J segment lost 2 bases and the V segment lost 2 bases, leaving 6 bases of the junction unmatched. In nucleotides, the CDR3 is TGCAGCGTTGAAAACCTGGACAGGGGAAACTATGGCTACACCTTC. Amino acid sequence: CSVENLDRGNYGYTF.

This clonotype showed up many times. This chain connects TRBV7-2 to TRBJ1-2; a weak D match, TRBD1 (6 bases). CDR3 length: 14 amino acids. The germline V and J ends were trimmed by 1 base and 4 bases, with 10 bases remaining between them. The V gene's germline CDR1 is SGHTA and CDR2 FQGNSA. The DNA of the CDR3 is TGTGCCAGCAGCTTAGGGACAGTTTCCTATGGCTACACCTTC. Protein sequence: CASSLGTVSYGYTF.

The table lists this clonotype with many counts. The chain combines TRBV10-3 with TRBJ2-7; 8 positions agree with TRBD1. CDR1 and CDR2 from the germline V gene are ENHRY and SYGVKD. The trim removed 0 bases at V and 2 bases at J, leaving 6 bases unmatched. CDR3 length equals 16 residues. The chain's CDR3 is CAISESRGQGTYEQYF. CDR3 nucleotides: TGTGCCATCAGTGAGTCACGTGGACAGGGAACCTACGAGCAGTACTTC.

This clonotype was picked up many times. The chain combines TRBV5-5 with TRBJ1-1; D unresolved. Per germline, CDR1 SGHKS and CDR2 YYEKEE (reference sequence). The CDR3 spans 14 residues. V was clipped by 1 base and J by 2 bases, with 9 bases between them. DNA for the CDR3: TGTGCCAGCAGCTTGTTAGGGTTTAACACTGAAGCTTTCTTT. This gives the protein CASSLLGFNTEAFF.

This clonotype was counted many times. The chain joins TRBV29-1 to TRBJ2-3; a possible D gene is TRBD2 (7 bases). Germline loops: CDR1 SQVTM, CDR2 ANQGSEA. The CDR3 has 15 amino acids. The V gene lost 5 bases and the J gene lost 4 bases, with 19 bases spanning the gap. The CDR3 loop reads CSVFGGARLSDTQYF. Here the CDR3 DNA reads TGCAGCGTTTTTGGGGGGGCCCGGTTGTCAGATACGCAGTATTTT.

In its sample, this clonotype was seen a few times. Lacking the conserved final phenylalanine or tryptophan, this CDR3 likely reflects a read error. The V gene is TRBV5-6, the J gene TRBJ1-2; TRBD1 matches at 7 bases. Per the germline V gene, CDR1 is SGHDT and CDR2 is YYEEEE. Losses at the gene ends were 9 bases for V and 8 bases for J; bases not matched to a gene: 13. CDR3 length equals 13 residues. The CDR3 DNA reads TGTGCCATGAGCCCCCGGACAGGAAGGGGCTACACCTCC. It translates to CAMSPRTGRGYTS.

This clonotype has a count of ten or more. This chain links TRBV4-1 with TRBJ2-7, with 11 bases lining up with TRBD1. Trimming cost V 5 bases and J 6 bases; bases outside gene matches: 6. The CDR3 totals 14 residues. The V gene's germline CDR1 is MGHRA and CDR2 YSYEKL. CDR3 nucleotide sequence: TGCGCCAGCAGCTCAACCGGGACAGGGGGCGAGCAGTACTTC. Its translation: CASSSTGTGGEQYF.